This TCR beta chain was captured in a study of T cells in Graves' hyperthyroidism and ophthalmopathy. Concerning this clonotype: Its specificity is unknown.

Unmatched junction bases numbered 8, after V lost 1 base and J lost 3 bases. Germline-derived CDR1 and CDR2 are LGHDT and YNNKEL (reference sequence). The CDR3 spans 16 residues. Study observations and caveats: Among thyroid clonotypes expanded above 0.001, most also appeared in blood.

There were TCR beta CDR3 regions amplified from RNA transcripts. HTBI primers were employed in a first-round RT-PCR of the TCR CDR3. Via MiXCR, TCRdb re-called the multiplex PCR reads, giving one row per CDR3 protein. The repertoire holds almost 600,000 distinct CDR3 sequences, with around 13% as singletons. The V and J genes are TRBV3-1 and TRBJ2-7; TRBD2 agrees at 8 bases. The clonotype comes from a woman younger than 45 with Graves' hyperthyroidism that later progressed to Graves' ophthalmopathy. Sequencing was carried out using blood. The CDR3 DNA follows: TGTGCCAGCAGCCAAGGAAGGGGACTAGTGTTCTACGAGCAGTACTTC. Translated: CASSQGRGLVFYEQYF.